Shown below are 11 T cell receptor beta chains from a single sample sequenced in a study of HIV-infected patients and healthy controls. cDNA was made from 400 to 500 ng RNA using alpha and beta constant primers. Separate chain-specific third strand synthesis with multiplexing indices produced the alpha and beta libraries. TCRdb ran MiXCR on the 5' RACE reads and lists one entry per CDR3 protein. The sample records 20,000 to 30,000 distinct CDR3 sequences, more than 7.5% being singletons. The repertoire came from unfractionated whole blood and reflected all unsorted peripheral T cells. Sequencing used blood. The receptors come from an adult in good health.

This clonotype was found many times. The CDR3 DNA reads TGTGCCAGCAGCCTTGCTCATAGCAATCAGCCCCAGCATTTT. It encodes CASSLAHSNQPQHF. The chain is built from TRBV3-1 and TRBJ1-5; D unresolved. V was clipped by 4 bases and J by 0 bases, with 7 bases between them. The CDR3 spans 14 residues. Germline V CDR1 and CDR2: LGHDT, YNNKEL (reference sequence).

V gene TRBV30 combines with J gene TRBJ2-1; TRBD2 might be the D (5 bases). The CDR3 has 14 amino acids. V dropped 1 base and J dropped 6 bases, with 13 bases sitting between them. Germline V gives CDR1 GTSNPN, CDR2 SVGIG (reference sequence). The CDR3 nucleotides are TGTGCCTGGAGTGCGGGGATTGTTGCCAATGAGCAGTTCTTC. Encoded protein: CAWSAGIVANEQFF.

This clonotype occurred a few times. The chain uses TRBV27 and TRBJ2-3; 11 bases map to TRBD1. CDR1 and CDR2 from the germline V gene are MNHEY and SMNVEV (reference sequence). The V and J ends lost 6 bases and 3 bases, in that order; junction bases with no gene match: 8. The CDR3 consists of 16 residues. DNA of the CDR3: TGTGCCAGCAGCCCCGGACAGGGGGCCTGGACAGATACGCAGTATTTT. As protein: CASSPGQGAWTDTQYF.

Sample share makes this clonotype medium-sized. The genes are TRBV12-3 or TRBV12-4 and TRBJ2-3; D is undetermined. The CDR3 has 12 residues. V gave up 3 bases and J gave up 5 bases, with 6 bases separating them. The CDR3, as DNA: TGTGCCAGCAGTTTCGTGGAAGATACGCAGTATTTT. Translation gives CASSFVEDTQYF.

Ten or more counts support this clonotype. This sequence joins TRBV7-9 and TRBJ1-5, with D possibly TRBD1 on 5 matching bases. Germline assignment: CDR1 SEHNR and CDR2 FQNEAQ (reference sequence). The CDR3 has 15 amino acids. V lost 1 base to trimming and J lost 3 bases, with 10 bases between them. The CDR3 sequence: CASSLDDSNNQPQHF. CDR3 bases: TGTGCCAGCAGCTTAGATGACAGTAACAATCAGCCCCAGCATTTT. The entire variable domain, with the rest obtained from reference TRBV7-9 and TRBJ1-5, is as follows: DTGVSQNPRHKITKRGQNVTFRCDPISEHNRLYWYRQTLGQGPEFLTYFQNEAQLEKSRLLSDRFSAERPKGSFSTLEIQRTEQGDSAMYLCASSLDDSNNQPQHFGDGTRLSIL.

In this sample, this clonotype turned up a few times. J is TRBJ1-2 and V is TRBV11-2; TRBD1 might be the D (5 bases). This CDR3 is built from 15 residues. The germline CDR1 and CDR2 sequences are SGHAT and FQNNGV. V was cut by 5 bases and J by 4 bases, with 17 bases left in between. The CDR3 DNA follows: TGTGCCAGCAGCACCCTCCGGGACCGAGTCTATGGCTACACCTTC. Its translation is CASSTLRDRVYGYTF.

Many counts were recorded for this clonotype. The rearrangement uses TRBV11-3 and TRBJ1-5, with TRBD1 matching over 9 bases. This CDR3 region has 19 residues. Per germline, CDR1 SGHNT and CDR2 YENEEA. Unmatched junction bases numbered 12, after V lost 2 bases and J lost 1 base. For the CDR3, the DNA is TGTGCCAGCAGCTTACTCGACAGGGGGAAATTAGGGAGCAATCAGCCCCAGCATTTT. Protein: CASSLLDRGKLGSNQPQHF. The full variable domain, with the rest looked up from reference TRBV11-3 and TRBJ1-5, is EAGVVQSPRYKIIEKKQPVAFWCNPISGHNTLYWYLQNLGQGPELLIRYENEEAVDDSQLPKDRFSAERLKGVDSTLKIQPAELGDSAVYLCASSLLDRGKLGSNQPQHFGDGTRLSIL.

This clonotype showed up many times. J is TRBJ2-7 and V is TRBV20-1, with TRBD2 as a possible D gene (5 bases). V gave up 6 bases and J gave up 6 bases, with 15 bases separating them. The CDR3 length is 12 residues. Germline V gene lookup returns CDR1 DFQATT and CDR2 SNEGSKA (reference sequence). The CDR3 region has the DNA TGCAGTGCGCGGACTTCTTTGGGCGAGCAGTACTTC. This gives the protein CSARTSLGEQYF.

This clonotype was recorded many times. This rearrangement joins TRBV3-1 to TRBJ1-6; D unclear. Trimming shortened V by 4 bases and J by 8 bases, and 12 bases separated the two germline ends. This CDR3 has 14 amino acids. The germline V gene has CDR1 LGHDT and CDR2 YNNKEL (reference sequence). As DNA, the CDR3 is TGTGCCAGCAGCCCCCCGGACGAGCATTCACCCCTCCACTTT. Residues: CASSPPDEHSPLHF.

This clonotype showed up many times. The V call is TRBV20-1, the J call TRBJ2-7, with TRBD1 matching over 10 bases. J lost 2 bases, V lost 1 base, and 2 bases had no gene match. The germline gives CDR1 DFQATT, CDR2 SNEGSKA (reference sequence). The CDR3 runs to 14 residues. CDR3 DNA sequence: TGCAGTGCTAGAGGGGACAGGGGACCCTACGAGCAGTACTTC. It yields the protein CSARGDRGPYEQYF.

This clonotype showed up many times. This chain joins TRBV25-1 and TRBJ1-6; 9 bases align to TRBD1. The junction had 6 bases not matched to a gene; V was cut back by 3 bases and J by 6 bases. Germline CDR1 and CDR2: MGHDK and SYGVNS. CDR3 length: 16 residues. CDR3 protein: CASSDGDRALNSPLHF. The CDR3, as DNA: TGTGCCAGCAGTGATGGGGACAGGGCGCTTAATTCACCCCTCCACTTT.